This record looks at one T cell receptor beta chain sequence and its context. This clonotype was observed a few times. Its antigen is still unknown. Within one base of it there is no much larger clone, and no base qualities were kept. Libraries were made using PCR. The data were produced on an Illumina HiSeq 2500. To reduce PCR and sequencing biases, unique molecular identifiers were incorporated into the TCR beta cDNA libraries. Every 1 to 10 million input T cells yielded some 500,000 cDNA molecules, meaning each molecule approximated one T cell. The patient libraries were prepared and sequenced using the same protocol as the earlier healthy control dataset. Samples belonging to the same batch were prepared together, multiplexed and sequenced on a shared HiSeq lane. In the source study's methods: Raw barcoded reads were processed with MIGEC, discarding single-read molecular identifier groups before consensus assembly and CDR3 extraction. Clonotype tables were post-analysed with VDJtools, normalizing diversity by down-sampling all datasets to the smallest sample size. To correct batch-related cross-sample contamination, repertoire overlap clustering matched CDR3 amino acid sequences but not nucleotide sequences. Using fastp trimming at Q25 and MiXCR clonotype assembly, TCRdb reanalyzed the public sequencing data and kept in-frame beta chains. A single entry per CDR3 protein holds the most common genes and DNA from its merged rows. V and J calls and clone size were set by TCRdb, not the authors. Across this sample there are 430,000 or so distinct CDR3 sequences, with more than 30% seen only once. The ten largest clones add up to 6.5% to 8% of the sample.

The sample originates from a study of post-analysis software for immune sequencing data (dated by TCRdb to the mid-2010s). Notes on the research overall: Disease courses on record covered relapsing-remitting, secondary progressive and progressive-relapsing multiple sclerosis, though some patients had no subtype annotation. The multiple sclerosis patient repertoires were compared with under 13 previously published healthy control repertoires from donors aged about 6 to 26 years. A subset of samples was prepared in parallel using single-end sample barcoding, then pooled and co-amplified after Illumina adapter ligation. Results and caveats for the whole study, not just this receptor: The control group was slightly older than the multiple sclerosis patient group. Direct clustering with F measure revealed strong co-clustering of samples prepared in the same batch, which led to a batch-effect correction. Roughly 5 TRBV segments, including TRBV5-6, TRBV5-1 and TRBV20-1, were significantly more frequent in patients than controls. Multiple sclerosis patients had significantly lower normalized Chao1 diversity than controls, a result that suggests substantial peripheral T-cell clonal expansion.

Including the terminal cysteine and phenylalanine, the CDR3 comprises 13 residues. The DNA shown is the 39-base CDR3, in frame from base 1. Via the germline V gene, CDR1 is SGHTA and CDR2 FQGNSA. V loses 3 bases of germline sequence and J loses 4 bases, and the interval between the two ends is 10 bases. To demonstrate the VDJtools post-analysis software, the study profiled TCR beta repertoires from the peripheral blood of about 13 young patients with multiple sclerosis. Multiple sclerosis patients were children and adolescents aged about 6 to 15 years. This TCR came from a girl aged 2 to 10 with multiple sclerosis. The chain links TRBV7-2 with TRBJ2-7; 6 matching bases give a weak D call of TRBD2. Sequencing was performed on blood. Here the CDR3 is given as CASSFGGRYEQYF. The DNA is TGTGCCAGCAGCTTCGGGGGTCGATACGAGCAGTACTTC.